These 9 T cell receptor beta chains share one sample of origin, sequenced in a study of Ad26.COV2.S vaccination and SARS-CoV-2 variants. Measured with immunoSEQ multiplex PCR; TCRdb has only the in-frame clones, and not every one. The sample contains around 300,000 clones, approximately 90% of which appear only once. The treatment was: some 20 received Ad26.COV2.S at low or high dose, single or two shots; several received placebo; per-sample allocation not given. Sampling was done on day 63 after the first vaccine or placebo injection. This sample comprised peripheral blood, obtained in a trial of Ad26.COV2.S vaccine versus placebo. The receptors come from a person between 18 and 59 years old who received the Ad26.COV2.S COVID-19 vaccine or a placebo.

This clone has a single count. The rearrangement joins TRBV29-1 to TRBJ2-1; 8 bases map to TRBD1. This CDR3 comprises 11 residues. Trimming removed 6 bases from V and 9 bases from J; junction bases left unmatched: 4. Germline lookup yields CDR1 SQVTM and CDR2 ANQGSEA. CDR3 coding DNA: TGCAGCGTCGGACAGGGAAGTGAGCAGTTCTTC. Residues: CSVGQGSEQFF.

The CDR3 here is CSATNPDTQYF. CDR3 nucleotides: TGCAGTGCCACAAATCCAGATACGCAGTATTTT. This rearrangement joins TRBV20-1 to TRBJ2-3, with unresolved D. Germline CDR1 is DFQATT and CDR2 is SNEGSKA (reference sequence). V shed 6 bases and J shed 4 bases, with 8 bases lying between them. This CDR3 contains 11 residues.

The count of this clone is one. The chain links TRBV5-4 to TRBJ2-7; possibly TRBD2 for D (5 bases). The V end lost 4 bases, the J end lost 3 bases, and 14 bases lay between the germline ends. This CDR3 is built from 14 residues. The germline gives CDR1 SGHNT, CDR2 YYREEE (reference sequence). The CDR3 loop is CASSQSRGGYEQYF. CDR3 sequence (DNA): TGTGCCAGCAGCCAAAGCCGCGGAGGCTACGAGCAGTACTTC.

The chain carries TRBV3-1 (or the pseudogene TRBV3-2) and TRBJ1-1, with D maybe TRBD1 (5 bases). Between the trimmed V and J ends, which lost 0 bases and 11 bases, there was a span of 13 bases. Germline assignment: CDR1 LGHDT and CDR2 YNNKEL (reference sequence). This CDR3 has 13 residues. CDR3 nucleotides: TGTGCCAGCAGCCAAGATAGGCAGGGTACGGCTTTCTTT. It is translated as CASSQDRQGTAFF.

The rearrangement links TRBV4-3 to TRBJ2-3; a weak D match, TRBD2 (7 bases). V lost 0 bases and J 4 bases, leaving 20 bases between the germline ends. The germline V gene encodes CDR1 LGHNA and CDR2 YSLEER. The CDR3 has 18 amino acids. In nucleotides, the CDR3 is TGCGCCAGCAGCCAAGATTTGGGGGGGGGCCAGTATGCAGATACGCAGTATTTT. Its translation: CASSQDLGGGQYADTQYF.

V usage is TRBV19 and J usage is TRBJ2-2, with D uncertain. Trimming cost V 7 bases and J 6 bases, with 15 bases left between them. CDR1 and CDR2 (germline): LNHDA, SQIVND (reference sequence). This CDR3 comprises 14 residues. CDR3 protein: CASTSVGFSGELFF. In nucleotides, the CDR3 is TGTGCCAGTACCTCAGTAGGGTTCTCCGGGGAGCTGTTTTTT.

V and J are TRBV10-3 and TRBJ1-2; D may be TRBD1 (5 bases). V dropped 4 bases and J dropped 8 bases, with 20 bases sitting between them. The CDR3 contains 15 residues. The V gene's germline CDR1 is ENHRY and CDR2 SYGVKD. The CDR3: CAISGDGWYTMGYTF. CDR3 sequence (DNA): TGTGCCATCAGTGGGGACGGTTGGTATACTATGGGCTACACCTTC.

On this clone: The junction departs from the called germline gene at one end, perhaps through a read error. This chain links TRBV7-8 with TRBJ2-5; no clear D. This CDR3 comprises 12 residues. CDR1 and CDR2 from the germline V gene are SGHVS and FQNEAQ. In DNA, the CDR3 is TGTGCCAGCAGCCCCTACCAGGAGACCCAGTACTTC. It translates to CASSPYQETQYF.

This sequence joins TRBV30 and TRBJ1-2; no firm D call. Germline CDR1 is GTSNPN and CDR2 is SVGIG (reference sequence). V was shortened by 0 bases and J by 0 bases, with 5 bases between the two germline ends. CDR3 size: 13 residues. The CDR3 loop reads CAWSVQANYGYTF. The CDR3 coding sequence is TGTGCCTGGAGTGTTCAAGCTAACTATGGCTACACCTTC.